This T cell receptor (beta chain) was recorded in a study of OX40 agonist ivuxolimab in advanced cancers. With respect to the entire study: Ivuxolimab was an agonistic, fully human IgG2 monoclonal antibody directed against OX40 (CD134), a costimulatory receptor. Intravenous ivuxolimab was administered to patients every 2 weeks at six dose levels: 0.01, 0.1, 0.3, 1.5, 3 and 10 mg/kg. Of the approximately 50 dose-escalation patients, hepatocellular carcinoma was present in about 19, melanoma in roughly 15, renal cell carcinoma in 9 and head and neck cancer in 9. In the dose-escalation cohort, roughly four fifths of patients were male, and the mean age was approximately 60 years, with a range of about 20 to 79. Patients were allowed to have had prior anti-PD-1, anti-PD-L1 or anti-CTLA-4 therapy, and less than 45% of the dose-escalation patients had previously received checkpoint inhibitors. Partial responses occurred in three dose-escalation patients, of whom one had hepatocellular carcinoma and two had cutaneous melanoma. Peripheral TCRbeta sequencing was intended to test whether TCR sequence diversity was altered and clonal T-cell expansion was caused by ivuxolimab. The paper describes the monotherapy dose-escalation part (N = 52 patients) of the phase I trial of ivuxolimab. The paper's findings and limits, for the study overall: In the 0.1-3.0 mg/kg groups, partial responders were among the patients with the lowest normalized peripheral clonal expansion, particularly in CD8+ T cells. At doses of 0.1 to 3.0 mg/kg, clonal expansion of both CD4+ and CD8+ blood T cells was observed from baseline to week 6. Antigen specificity was not determined for the clonally expanded peripheral T cells. After ivuxolimab, more expanded clones were found on average in CD8+ T cells than in CD4+ T cells. Low levels of normalized T-cell clonal expansion were also seen in some patients who did not respond.

Reading from cysteine to phenylalanine, the CDR3 counts 17 amino acids. The read is trimmed to its CDR3 DNA, 51 bases read in frame from base 1. V lost 5 bases and J lost 0 bases; the stretch between them is 17 bases long. CDR1 and CDR2 are read off the germline V gene (reference sequence) as MNHEY and SMNVEV. Genomic DNA was isolated from the sorted cells so that the TCRbeta CDR3 region could be sequenced. The immunoSEQ Assay was used to sequence the TCRbeta CDR3 regions. The table comes from immuneACCESS by way of TCRdb, which keeps in-frame sequences with V and J called. Part of the clones is missing from these tables; in studies checked, under half for an unresolved V gene and the rest for unknown reasons. The sample yields approximately 82,000 clones; over 65% were counted once. The ten largest clones take up around 0.88% of the sample. Notes on this clone: Its target antigen remains unknown. The record has no base qualities; no much larger clone is one base away.

The trial excluded patients who had a history of autoimmune disease or who were on systemic immunosuppression. In every dose cohort, peripheral blood was drawn for TCR sequencing at baseline, cycle 4 day 1, and cycle 7 day 1. The samples were taken from a phase I, first-in-human, multicenter, open-label dose-escalation trial of ivuxolimab. The trial enrolled adults with locally advanced or metastatic head and neck squamous cell, hepatocellular, melanoma or renal cell carcinoma. Before TCR sequencing, CD4+ T cells and CD8+ T cells were sorted from peripheral blood as separate populations. This TCR came from an adult with an advanced solid tumor such as melanoma, head and neck, liver or kidney cancer. This sequence uses TRBV27 and TRBJ2-1; a tentative D match to TRBD2 spans 5 bases. Sequencing was performed on CD4+ or CD8+ T cells sorted from blood, taken in a trial of the OX40 agonist ivuxolimab. The nucleotides are TGTGCCAGCAGTCCGCCCCCTAGCACGAGCTCCTACAATGAGCAGTTCTTC. Its translation is CASSPPPSTSSYNEQFF.